Sequencing of this T cell receptor (beta chain) was carried out in a study of blood T cell repertoires in COVID-19. On the study more broadly: The study drew acute and convalescent COVID-19 samples from the United States, Italy and Spain. PBMCs, B-cell-depleted T cells, or T cells provided the cDNA or gDNA that made up the material.

In the source study's methods: Amplifying reference gene primers gave estimates of nucleated cell counts. Assay: immunoSEQ multiplex PCR; the TCRdb copy retains only in-frame clones and omits some. That table is the source of V, J and clone size, and D and trimming were worked out from the DNA. This table holds roughly 54,000 clones, roughly 80% found once. Trimming stripped 4 bases from V and 6 bases from J, with 6 bases between. CDR1 is SGHTA and CDR2 is FQGTGA in the germline V gene. This CDR3 has 12 residues. The clonotype comes from a man over 45 with acute or convalescent COVID-19. The sample taken for sequencing was peripheral blood. The chain combines TRBV7-3 with TRBJ2-2; TRBD2 might be the D (6 bases). In nucleotides, the CDR3 is TGTGCCAGCAGCTGGGGGGCCGGGGAGCTGTTTTTT. Translated: CASSWGAGELFF.